The clone carrying this T cell receptor (beta chain) was seen many times. Its antigen is as yet unknown. Amplified regions were TCR beta CDR3 sequences from RNA transcripts. HTBI primers were employed in a first-round RT-PCR of the TCR CDR3. TCRdb called the multiplex PCR reads again in MiXCR, with one record for every CDR3 protein. The sample holds about 260,000 distinct CDR3 sequences, 16% seen once. Per germline, CDR1 MDHEN and CDR2 SYDVKM. Trimming at V came to 6 bases and at J to 5 bases, leaving 7 bases not matched to a gene. The CDR3 covers 14 residues. This record comes from a study of T cells in Graves' hyperthyroidism and ophthalmopathy. Patients were excluded because of uncontrolled infection, other autoimmune disease, pregnancy or lactation. Findings and limits, study-wide: The model made its ophthalmopathy prediction, and onset followed a median approximately 6 months later.

This receptor was obtained from a woman under 30 with Graves' ophthalmopathy. Sequencing used blood. The chain recombines TRBV28 with TRBJ2-5; 9 bases map to TRBD2. CDR3 residues: CASRRGGSIETQYF. CDR3 nucleotides: TGTGCCAGCAGGCGGGGGGGTTCAATCGAGACCCAGTACTTC.